This section outlines one T cell receptor beta chain sequence together with its context. The CDR3 contains 16 residues. The germline V gene encodes CDR1 PRHDT and CDR2 FYEKMQ (reference sequence). V shed 6 bases, J shed 8 bases, and the junction held 17 bases outside the gene matches. Original methodology: Amplification of reference gene primers provided the estimated nucleated cell counts. Clones were sequenced by immunoSEQ multiplex PCR, and TCRdb holds only the in-frame ones, with some missing. D and trimming come from the DNA, and the V and J calls and clone size come from that table. The table lists a few hundred thousand clones, around 81% of them singletons. This sample is part of a study of blood T cell repertoires in COVID-19. For the study at large: Both acute and convalescent COVID-19 samples were obtained from the United States, Italy and Spain.

This sequence originates from a person aged 65-85 years with COVID-19, enrolled during active disease. The sequenced material came from peripheral blood. The V call is TRBV13, the J call TRBJ1-2; 8 nucleotides line up with TRBD1. CDR3 coding DNA: TGTGCCAGCAGTCTGGGGACAGGTGGAATCGGAGCGGGCTACACCTTC. Amino acids: CASSLGTGGIGAGYTF.